Shown below are 17 T cell receptor beta chains from a single sample sequenced in a study of T cell responses to AZD1222 COVID-19 vaccine. Sequenced by immunoSEQ multiplex PCR; TCRdb stores in-frame clones only, minus some. The sample contains some 88,000 clones, over 75% of which appear only once. This sample comprised peripheral blood, obtained 28 days after the second AZD1222 dose. All receptors come from an adult who received the AZD1222 COVID-19 vaccine.

V is TRBV20-1 and J is TRBJ1-4; D uncertain. V was clipped by 8 bases and J by 11 bases, with 6 bases between them. Germline CDR1 reads DFQATT; CDR2 reads SNEGSKA (reference sequence). The CDR3 is 8 residues long. DNA of the CDR3: TGCAGTCCCGACAAACTGTTTTTT. This gives the protein CSPDKLFF.

This clone appeared once. The chain is built from TRBV4-1 and TRBJ1-1; 7 bases fit TRBD1. V gave up 5 bases and J gave up 1 base; unmatched junction bases: 7. This CDR3 region has 15 residues. CDR1 is MGHRA and CDR2 is YSYEKL in the germline V gene. CDR3 in DNA: TGCGCCAGCAGCTTCGGGCAGGGGGGGAACACTGAAGCTTTCTTT. As protein: CASSFGQGGNTEAFF.

The chain carries TRBV29-1 and TRBJ1-2; 8 bases map to TRBD1. Germline V gives CDR1 SQVTM, CDR2 ANQGSEA. J was trimmed by 4 bases and V by 7 bases; bases with no gene match: 5. This CDR3 comprises 12 residues. CDR3 amino acids: CSADRGGYGYTF. The CDR3, as DNA: TGCAGCGCCGACAGGGGCGGCTATGGCTACACCTTC.

The table lists this clone with a few counts. The chain couples TRBV21-1 to TRBJ1-1. TRBV21-1 counts as a pseudogene. The CDR3 covers 12 residues. For the CDR3, the DNA is TGTGCCAGCAGCAAGAGTACCCCTGAAGCTTTCTTT. Translating it yields CASSKSTPEAFF.

This rearrangement joins TRBV7-2 to TRBJ2-4; 9 nucleotides align to TRBD1. The V and J ends lost 5 bases and 0 bases, in that order; junction bases with no gene match: 8. Per germline, CDR1 SGHTA and CDR2 FQGNSA. This CDR3 is built from 17 residues. CDR3 coding DNA: TGTGCCAGCAGCATTACAGGGGGCGGGGGAGCCAAAAACATTCAGTACTTC. As protein: CASSITGGGGAKNIQYF.

V and J are TRBV20-1 and TRBJ2-5; no clear D gene. V was clipped by 1 base and J by 5 bases, with 5 bases between them. The CDR3 extends over 11 amino acids. Germline values: CDR1 DFQATT, CDR2 SNEGSKA (reference sequence). The CDR3 is CSARVTETQYF. The CDR3 region has the DNA TGCAGTGCTAGAGTGACGGAGACCCAGTACTTC.

CDR3 in amino acids: CASSLNIPNTEAFF. For the CDR3, the DNA is TGTGCCAGCAGCTTGAATATCCCGAACACTGAAGCTTTCTTT. This chain uses TRBV5-5 with TRBJ1-1; the D is unclear. CDR3 size: 14 residues. CDR1 SGHKS and CDR2 YYEKEE come from the germline V gene (reference sequence). V shed 1 base and J shed 1 base, with 8 bases lying between them.

This sequence joins TRBV28 and TRBJ1-2; perhaps TRBD1 as D (5 bases). The germline V gene has CDR1 MDHEN and CDR2 SYDVKM. V dropped 6 bases and J dropped 7 bases, with 15 bases sitting between them. The CDR3 runs 13 residues. The CDR3 region is CASSLGKRGGYTF. The CDR3 DNA reads as TGTGCCAGCAGCCTTGGTAAAAGGGGTGGCTACACCTTC.

The chain carries TRBV6-5 and TRBJ1-2; maybe TRBD1 (5 bases). The CDR3 has 16 residues. Trimming removed 0 bases from V and 7 bases from J, with 18 bases in between. The V gene's germline CDR1 is MNHEY and CDR2 SVGAGI. The CDR3 DNA follows: TGTGCCAGCAGTTACTCGGGGCCCAGAACGGACCGTGGCTACACCTTC. Protein product: CASSYSGPRTDRGYTF.

The chain carries TRBV28 and TRBJ2-7, with TRBD2 matching over 8 bases. Trimming removed 5 bases from V and 0 bases from J; junction bases left unmatched: 3. CDR1 is MDHEN, CDR2 SYDVKM, per germline. The CDR3 is 14 residues long. The CDR3 DNA is TGTGCCAGCAGTACGGGAGGGACCTCCTACGAGCAGTACTTC. Translating gives CASSTGGTSYEQYF.

The chain recombines TRBV19 with TRBJ1-5; D might be TRBD1 (6 bases). CDR1 is LNHDA and CDR2 is SQIVND in the germline V gene (reference sequence). The CDR3 extends over 15 amino acids. Trimming cost V 5 bases and J 0 bases, with 11 bases left between them. This chain's CDR3 is CASSGGAHSNQPQHF. The CDR3 DNA follows: TGTGCCAGTAGTGGGGGGGCCCATAGCAATCAGCCCCAGCATTTT. Filled out from reference TRBV19 and TRBJ1-5, the complete variable domain reads DGGITQSPKYLFRKEGQNVTLSCEQNLNHDAMYWYRQDPGQGLRLIYYSQIVNDFQKGDIAEGYSVSREKKESFPLTVTSAQKNPTAFYLCASSGGAHSNQPQHFGDGTRLSIL.

This rearrangement joins TRBV4-1 to TRBJ2-2, with a weak D call TRBD1 (6 bases). Germline values: CDR1 MGHRA, CDR2 YSYEKL. This CDR3 region has 14 residues. V lost 3 bases and J 5 bases, leaving 10 bases between the germline ends. The CDR3 DNA reads as TGCGCCAGCAGCCAGGCGACAGGTACCGGGGAGCTGTTTTTT. Protein product: CASSQATGTGELFF.

DNA for the CDR3: TGTGCCAGCAGTGAAGCATTCAGTGGAAATCAGCCCCAGCATTTT. Its protein product is CASSEAFSGNQPQHF. The V and J genes are TRBV2 and TRBJ1-5; no definite D call. Germline V lookup: CDR1 SNHLY, CDR2 FYNNEI. The CDR3 has 15 amino acids. V was pared by 0 bases and J by 4 bases, with 10 bases between.

V and J are TRBV5-5 and TRBJ1-4; the D is unclear. Between the trimmed V and J ends, which lost 4 bases and 1 base, there was a span of 17 bases. The CDR3 is made up of 17 amino acids. Germline assignment: CDR1 SGHKS and CDR2 YYEKEE (reference sequence). CDR3 coding DNA: TGTGCCAGCAGCCCATTGATGGGAGGAAAAACTAATGAAAAACTGTTTTTT. Protein: CASSPLMGGKTNEKLFF.

The rearrangement joins TRBV6-5 to TRBJ1-4, with D possibly matching TRBD1 (5 bases). The CDR3 runs 14 residues. V lost 2 bases and J lost 7, with 11 bases in between. The germline V gene encodes CDR1 MNHEY and CDR2 SVGAGI. CDR3 region: CASSYGGGGEKLFF. DNA for the CDR3: TGTGCCAGCAGTTACGGGGGTGGAGGTGAAAAACTGTTTTTT.

This clone was observed once. The chain is built from TRBV4-2 and TRBJ2-7; 8 bases match TRBD2. Germline CDR1 is LGHNA and CDR2 is YNFKEQ. The length of the CDR3 is 16 residues. The junction had 7 bases not matched to a gene; V was cut back by 3 bases and J by 0 bases. The CDR3 nucleotides are TGTGCCAGCAGCCAGCTGCCTAGCGGGTCCTCCTACGAGCAGTACTTC. This translates into CASSQLPSGSSYEQYF.

The rearrangement links TRBV15 to TRBJ2-1; D is unresolved. This CDR3 region has 13 residues. Between the trimmed V and J ends, which lost 6 bases and 9 bases, there was a span of 15 bases. Germline V gives CDR1 LNHNV, CDR2 YYDKDF (reference sequence). The CDR3 DNA is TGTGCCACCAGACAAAACCTCGGGTCTGAGCAGTTCTTC. Its protein product is CATRQNLGSEQFF.